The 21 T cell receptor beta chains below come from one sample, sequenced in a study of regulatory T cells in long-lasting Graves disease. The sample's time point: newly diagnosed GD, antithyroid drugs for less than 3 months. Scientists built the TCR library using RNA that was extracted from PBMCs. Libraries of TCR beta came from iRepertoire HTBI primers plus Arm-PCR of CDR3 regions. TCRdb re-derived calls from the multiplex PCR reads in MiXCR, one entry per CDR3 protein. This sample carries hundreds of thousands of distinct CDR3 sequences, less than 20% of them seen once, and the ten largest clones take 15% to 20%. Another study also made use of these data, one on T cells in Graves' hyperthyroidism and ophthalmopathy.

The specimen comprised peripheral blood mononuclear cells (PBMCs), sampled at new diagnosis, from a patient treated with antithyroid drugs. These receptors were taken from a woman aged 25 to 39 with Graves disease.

The CDR3 DNA sequence: TGTGCCAGCAGCGCCCTATATGAAGAAAAACTGTTTTTT. This gives the protein CASSALYEEKLFF. V gene TRBV9 combines with J gene TRBJ1-4; D is unresolved. The V gene lost 3 bases and the J gene lost 8 bases, with 11 bases spanning the gap. Germline loops: CDR1 SGDLS, CDR2 YYNGEE. The CDR3 consists of 13 residues. Using reference TRBV9 and TRBJ1-4 for the parts outside the CDR3, the full variable domain is DSGVTQTPKHLITATGQRVTLRCSPRSGDLSVYWYQQSLDQGLQFLIQYYNGEERAKGNILERFSAQQFPDLHSELNLSSLELGDSALYFCASSALYEEKLFFGSGTQLSVL.

The CDR3 is CASSRGLAGALYNEQFF. In DNA, the CDR3 is TGCGCCAGCAGCCGCGGACTAGCGGGAGCTCTATACAATGAGCAGTTCTTC. This chain connects TRBV4-1 to TRBJ2-1, with 13 bases matching TRBD2. V was pared by 4 bases and J by 4 bases, with 7 bases of the junction left unmatched. The CDR3 runs to 17 residues. Per germline, CDR1 MGHRA and CDR2 YSYEKL.

In DNA form, the CDR3 reads TGTGCCAGCAGTGGCGGGACTAGCGGGACGGGAAACATTCAGTACTTC. Its translation is CASSGGTSGTGNIQYF. The chain links TRBV6-1 to TRBJ2-4; 13 nucleotides agree with TRBD2. The ends lost 4 bases at V and 6 bases at J; junction bases unmatched: 6. The CDR3 spans 16 residues. Germline CDR1 MNHNS, CDR2 SASEGT.

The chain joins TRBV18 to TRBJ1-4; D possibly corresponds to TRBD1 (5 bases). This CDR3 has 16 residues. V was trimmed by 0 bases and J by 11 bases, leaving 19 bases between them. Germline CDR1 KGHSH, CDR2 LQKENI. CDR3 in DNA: TGTGCCAGCTCACCACCCCGGGACGGCGGGATGGGGAAACTGTTTTTT. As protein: CASSPPRDGGMGKLFF.

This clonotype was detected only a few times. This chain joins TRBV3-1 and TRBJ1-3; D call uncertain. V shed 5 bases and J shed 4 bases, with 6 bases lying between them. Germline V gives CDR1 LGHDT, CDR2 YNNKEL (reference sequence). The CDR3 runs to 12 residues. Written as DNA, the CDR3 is TGTGCCAGCAGCTACCTGGGAAACACCATATATTTT. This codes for CASSYLGNTIYF.

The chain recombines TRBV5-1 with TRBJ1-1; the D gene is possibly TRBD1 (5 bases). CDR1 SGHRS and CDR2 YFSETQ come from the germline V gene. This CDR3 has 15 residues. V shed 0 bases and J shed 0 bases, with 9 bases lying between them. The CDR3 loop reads CASSLVGHMNTEAFF. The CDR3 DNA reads TGCGCCAGCAGCTTGGTAGGACATATGAACACTGAAGCTTTCTTT.

CDR3 DNA: TGTGCCAGCAGCACCGGGACAGGGAGGAGCTACACCTTC. Its translation: CASSTGTGRSYTF. This chain joins TRBV7-3 and TRBJ1-2, with 9 bases lining up with TRBD1. The CDR3 totals 13 residues. Looked up from germline, CDR1 is SGHTA and CDR2 is FQGTGA. The J segment lost 9 bases and the V segment lost 5 bases, leaving 7 bases of the junction unmatched.

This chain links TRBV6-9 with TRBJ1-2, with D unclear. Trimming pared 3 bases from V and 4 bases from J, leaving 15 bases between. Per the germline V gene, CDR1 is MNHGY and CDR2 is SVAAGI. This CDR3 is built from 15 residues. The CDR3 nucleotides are TGTGCCAGCAGTTACTCTCGTGGGGTGATCTATGGCTACACCTTC. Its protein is CASSYSRGVIYGYTF.

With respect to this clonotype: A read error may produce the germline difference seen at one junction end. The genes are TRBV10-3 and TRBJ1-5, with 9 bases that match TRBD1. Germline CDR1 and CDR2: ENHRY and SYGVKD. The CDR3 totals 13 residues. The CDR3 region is CAISEPPGDRVFF. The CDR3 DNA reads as TGTGCCATCAGTGAGCCCCCAGGGGACAGGGTGTTTTTT.

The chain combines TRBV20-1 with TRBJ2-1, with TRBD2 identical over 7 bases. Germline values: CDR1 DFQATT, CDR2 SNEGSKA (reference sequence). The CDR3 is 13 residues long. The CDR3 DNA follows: TGCACCGCTGGGCTAGCGGAATACAATGAGCAGTTCTTC. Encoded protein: CTAGLAEYNEQFF.

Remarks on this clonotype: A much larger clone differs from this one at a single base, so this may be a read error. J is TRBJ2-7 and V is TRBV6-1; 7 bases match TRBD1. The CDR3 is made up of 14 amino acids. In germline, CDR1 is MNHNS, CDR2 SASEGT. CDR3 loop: CASSPTGKSYGQYF. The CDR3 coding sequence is TGTGCCAGCAGTCCGACAGGGAAGTCCTACGGGCAGTACTTC.

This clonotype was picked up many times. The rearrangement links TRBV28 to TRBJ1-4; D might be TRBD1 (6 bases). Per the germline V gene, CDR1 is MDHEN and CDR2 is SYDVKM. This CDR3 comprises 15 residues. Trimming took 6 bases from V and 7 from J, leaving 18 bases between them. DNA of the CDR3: TGTGCCAGCAGCCTTACCGGGGGCCGCTTTGAAAAACTGTTTTTT. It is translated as CASSLTGGRFEKLFF.

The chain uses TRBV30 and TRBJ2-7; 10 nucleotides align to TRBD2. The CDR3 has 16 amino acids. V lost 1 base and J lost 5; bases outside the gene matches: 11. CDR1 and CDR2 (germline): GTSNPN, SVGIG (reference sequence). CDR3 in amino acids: CAWSGHSGRSHNEQYF. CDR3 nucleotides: TGTGCCTGGAGTGGCCATAGCGGGAGGAGTCACAACGAGCAGTACTTC.

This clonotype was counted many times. The CDR3 loop reads CASSSRALTDTQYF. DNA of the CDR3: TGTGCCAGCAGCTCCCGGGCCCTCACAGATACGCAGTATTTT. The V call is TRBV11-2, the J call TRBJ2-3, with D unclear. The CDR3 runs to 14 residues. CDR1 is SGHAT, CDR2 FQNNGV, per germline. V shed 4 bases and J shed 2 bases, with 10 bases lying between them.

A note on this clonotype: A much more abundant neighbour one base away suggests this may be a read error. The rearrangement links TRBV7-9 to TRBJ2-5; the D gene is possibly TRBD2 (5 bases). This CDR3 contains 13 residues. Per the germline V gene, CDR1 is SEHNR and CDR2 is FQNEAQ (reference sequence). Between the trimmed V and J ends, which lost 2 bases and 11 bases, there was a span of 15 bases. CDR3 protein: CASSLPGFDEQYF. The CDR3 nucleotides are TGTGCCAGCAGCTTACCGGGATTCGATGAGCAGTACTTC.

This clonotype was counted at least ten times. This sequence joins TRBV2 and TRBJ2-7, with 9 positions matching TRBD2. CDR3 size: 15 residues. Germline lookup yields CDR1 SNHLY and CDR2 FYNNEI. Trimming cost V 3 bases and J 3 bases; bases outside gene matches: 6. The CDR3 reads CASSEMGGRVYEQYF. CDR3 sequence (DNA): TGTGCCAGCAGTGAGATGGGCGGGAGGGTCTACGAGCAGTACTTC.

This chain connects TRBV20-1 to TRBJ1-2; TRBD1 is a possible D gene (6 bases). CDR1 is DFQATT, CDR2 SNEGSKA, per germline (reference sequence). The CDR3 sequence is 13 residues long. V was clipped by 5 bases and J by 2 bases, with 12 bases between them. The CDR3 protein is CSADGQINYGYTF. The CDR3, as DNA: TGCAGTGCTGATGGACAGATAAACTATGGCTACACCTTC.

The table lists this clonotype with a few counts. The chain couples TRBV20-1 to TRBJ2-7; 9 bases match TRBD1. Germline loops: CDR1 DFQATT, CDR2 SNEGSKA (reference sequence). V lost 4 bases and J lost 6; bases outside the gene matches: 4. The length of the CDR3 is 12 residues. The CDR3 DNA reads TGCAGTGCTAAACAGGGGGCCGGCGAGCAGTACTTC. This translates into CSAKQGAGEQYF.

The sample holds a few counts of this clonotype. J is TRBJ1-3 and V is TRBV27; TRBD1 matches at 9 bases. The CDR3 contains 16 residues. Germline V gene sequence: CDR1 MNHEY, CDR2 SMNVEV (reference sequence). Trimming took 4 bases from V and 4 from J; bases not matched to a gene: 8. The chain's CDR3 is CASSSGTGRGGNTIYF. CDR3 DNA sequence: TGTGCCAGCAGTTCCGGGACAGGGCGGGGAGGAAACACCATATATTTT.

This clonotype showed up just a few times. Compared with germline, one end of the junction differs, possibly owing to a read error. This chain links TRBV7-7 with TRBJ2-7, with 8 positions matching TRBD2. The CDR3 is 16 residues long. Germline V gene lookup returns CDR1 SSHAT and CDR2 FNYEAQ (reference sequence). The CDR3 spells CASNGRGAPEPYEQYF. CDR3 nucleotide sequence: TGTGCTAGCAACGGGCGGGGGGCGCCAGAACCGTACGAGCAGTACTTC.

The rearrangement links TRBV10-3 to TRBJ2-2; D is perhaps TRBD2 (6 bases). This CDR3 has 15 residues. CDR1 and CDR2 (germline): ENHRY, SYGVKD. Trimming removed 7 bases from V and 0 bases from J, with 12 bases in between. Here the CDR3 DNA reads TGTGCCATCACAGGGTCGGGAGCGAACACCGGGGAGCTGTTTTTT. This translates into CAITGSGANTGELFF.